The T cell receptor (beta chain) described here comes from a study of cytomegalovirus exposure and HLA in healthy donors. Between the trimmed V and J ends, which lost 2 bases and 4 bases, there was a span of 12 bases. The CDR3 contains 14 residues. Germline V gene lookup returns CDR1 SGHRS and CDR2 YFSETQ. The PCR employed 60 Vbeta primers together with 13 Jbeta primers. Clones were sequenced by immunoSEQ multiplex PCR, and TCRdb holds only the in-frame ones, with some missing. The sample lists fewer than 150,000 clones, more than 75% occurring once. Findings and caveats of the study: For TCR beta chains, V- and J-gene trimming was later linked to a missense DCLRE1C variant. An analysis was carried out later, and it reportedly showed fewer N-insertions in an Asian-associated ancestry cluster than the approximately 700-donor mean.

To note about this clone: Its antigen is unknown.

Input material: PBMCs. The TCR was taken from a man between 25 and 39 years old in good health and CMV-seronegative. The chain joins TRBV5-1 to TRBJ1-1; a weak D match, TRBD1 (6 bases). In DNA, the CDR3 is TGCGCCAGCAGCTTCCTAGGGGGAAGCACTGAAGCTTTCTTT. Its translation: CASSFLGGSTEAFF.